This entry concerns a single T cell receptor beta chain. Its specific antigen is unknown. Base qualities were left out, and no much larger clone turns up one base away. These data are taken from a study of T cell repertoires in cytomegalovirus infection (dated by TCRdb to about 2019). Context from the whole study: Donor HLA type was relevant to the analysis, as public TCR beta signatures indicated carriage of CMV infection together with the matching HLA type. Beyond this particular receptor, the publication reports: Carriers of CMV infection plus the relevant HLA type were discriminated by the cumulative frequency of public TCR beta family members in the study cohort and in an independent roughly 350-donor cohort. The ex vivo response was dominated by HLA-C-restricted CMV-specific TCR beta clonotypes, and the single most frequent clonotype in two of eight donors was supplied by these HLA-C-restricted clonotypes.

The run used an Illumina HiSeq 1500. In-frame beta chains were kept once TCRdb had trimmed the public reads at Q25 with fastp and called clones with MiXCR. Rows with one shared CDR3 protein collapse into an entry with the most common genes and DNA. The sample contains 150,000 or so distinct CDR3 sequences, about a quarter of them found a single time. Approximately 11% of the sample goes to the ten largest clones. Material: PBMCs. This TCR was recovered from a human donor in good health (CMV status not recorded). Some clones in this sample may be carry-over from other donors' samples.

The base sequence is TGCGCCAGCAGAGAAAGGGGGCTGGACACTGAAGCTTTCTTT. This codes for CASRERGLDTEAFF. Rearrangement joined TRBV5-1 to TRBJ1-1; 7 middle bases align to TRBD1. V lost 5 bases and J lost 3 bases, and the count of bases not matched to a germline gene is 7. From its cysteine to its phenylalanine, the CDR3 spans 14 amino acids. Kept here is only the CDR3 DNA, which spans 42 bases and is read in frame from base 1. Sequences SGHRS (CDR1) and YFSETQ (CDR2) are obtained from the germline V gene.